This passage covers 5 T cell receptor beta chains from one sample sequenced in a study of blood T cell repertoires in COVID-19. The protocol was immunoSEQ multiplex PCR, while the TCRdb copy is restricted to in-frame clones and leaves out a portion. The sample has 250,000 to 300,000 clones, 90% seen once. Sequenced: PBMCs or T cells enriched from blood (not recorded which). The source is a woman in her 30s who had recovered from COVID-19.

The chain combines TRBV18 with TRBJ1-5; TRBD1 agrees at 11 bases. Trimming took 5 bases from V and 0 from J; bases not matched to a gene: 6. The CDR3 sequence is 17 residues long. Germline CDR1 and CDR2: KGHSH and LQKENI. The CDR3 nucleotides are TGTGCCAGCTCAGGGACAGGGGGGGCCTATAGCAATCAGCCCCAGCATTTT. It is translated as CASSGTGGAYSNQPQHF.

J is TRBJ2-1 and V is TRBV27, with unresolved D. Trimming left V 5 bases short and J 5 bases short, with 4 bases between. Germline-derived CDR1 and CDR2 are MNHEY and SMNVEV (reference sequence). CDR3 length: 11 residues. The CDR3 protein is CASSLNNEQFF. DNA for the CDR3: TGTGCCAGCAGTCTTAACAATGAGCAGTTCTTC.

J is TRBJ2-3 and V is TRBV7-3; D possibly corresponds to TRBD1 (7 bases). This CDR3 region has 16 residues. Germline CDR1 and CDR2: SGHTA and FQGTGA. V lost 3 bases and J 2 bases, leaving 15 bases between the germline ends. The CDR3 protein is CASSLEGARYTDTQYF. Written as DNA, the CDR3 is TGTGCCAGCAGCTTGGAGGGGGCCCGCTACACAGATACGCAGTATTTT.

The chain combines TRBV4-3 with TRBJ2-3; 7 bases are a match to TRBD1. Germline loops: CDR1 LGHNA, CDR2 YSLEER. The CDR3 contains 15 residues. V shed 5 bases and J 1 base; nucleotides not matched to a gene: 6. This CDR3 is CASSDRGLGTDTQYF. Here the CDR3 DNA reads TGCGCCAGCAGCGATAGGGGGCTTGGCACAGATACGCAGTATTTT.

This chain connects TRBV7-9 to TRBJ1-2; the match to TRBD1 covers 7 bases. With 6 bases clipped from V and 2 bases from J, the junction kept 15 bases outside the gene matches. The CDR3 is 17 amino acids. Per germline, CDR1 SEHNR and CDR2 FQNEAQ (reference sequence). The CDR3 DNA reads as TGTGCCAGCAGTCGGCCGACCCGACAGGGTTTGAACTATGGCTACACCTTC. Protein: CASSRPTRQGLNYGYTF.